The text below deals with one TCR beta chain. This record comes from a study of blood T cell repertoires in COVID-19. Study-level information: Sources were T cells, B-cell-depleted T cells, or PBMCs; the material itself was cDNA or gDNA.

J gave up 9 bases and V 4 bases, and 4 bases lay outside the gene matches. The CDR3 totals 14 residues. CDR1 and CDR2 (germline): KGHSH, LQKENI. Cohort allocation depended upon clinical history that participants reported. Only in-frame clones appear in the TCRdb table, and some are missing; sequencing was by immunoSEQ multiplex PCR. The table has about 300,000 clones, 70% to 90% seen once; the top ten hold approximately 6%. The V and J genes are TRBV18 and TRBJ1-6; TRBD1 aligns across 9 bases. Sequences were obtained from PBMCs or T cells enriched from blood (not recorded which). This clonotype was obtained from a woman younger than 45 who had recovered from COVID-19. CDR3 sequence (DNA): TGTGCCAGCTCACGGACAGGGGACGGTTCACCCCTCCACTTT. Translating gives CASSRTGDGSPLHF.